The clone carrying this T cell receptor beta chain appeared many times. Antigen: not known. This sample was included in a study of T-cell reconstitution after alpha-beta-depleted transplantation in children. Study conclusions and caveats: The study traced high day-60 TCRbeta diversity in some patients to surviving recipient T cells and thymic progenitors. At one year after transplant, newly produced T cells mostly accounted for T-cell counts and diversity.

Molecular barcoding with unique molecular identifiers was used for the TCRbeta library. TCRdb passed the PCR reads through MiXCR, listing each CDR3 protein once. Of 550,000 to 800,000 distinct CDR3 sequences listed, over 10% were seen once; the top ten hold 0.79%. This clonotype was obtained from a girl aged 2-9 years with congenital amegakaryocytic thrombocytopenia, due to receive a stem cell transplant. The source material was PBMCs, sampled before TCRalphabeta/CD19-depleted stem cell transplant.

CDR3 DNA: TGTGCCAGCAGTTACTTGGAGGGTACGCAGTATTTT. Translated: CASSYLEGTQYF. The rearrangement links TRBV6-5 to TRBJ2-3, with D possibly TRBD2 on 6 matching bases. From germline, CDR1 is MNHEY and CDR2 SVGAGI. Deletions cut 1 base from V and 8 bases from J, with 7 bases between. CDR3 length: 12 residues.